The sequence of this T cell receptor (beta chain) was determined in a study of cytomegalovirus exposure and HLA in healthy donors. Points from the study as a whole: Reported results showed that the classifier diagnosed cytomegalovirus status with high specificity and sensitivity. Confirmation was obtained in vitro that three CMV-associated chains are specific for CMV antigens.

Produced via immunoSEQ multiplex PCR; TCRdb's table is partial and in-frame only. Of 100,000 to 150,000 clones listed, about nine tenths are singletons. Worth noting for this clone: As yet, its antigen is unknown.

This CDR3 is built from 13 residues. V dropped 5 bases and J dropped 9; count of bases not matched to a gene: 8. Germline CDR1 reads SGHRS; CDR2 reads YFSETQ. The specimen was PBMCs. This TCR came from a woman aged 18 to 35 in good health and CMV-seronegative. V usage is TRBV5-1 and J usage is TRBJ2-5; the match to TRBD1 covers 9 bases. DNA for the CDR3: TGCGCCAGCAGAACCGGGACAGGGTGGCCCCAGTACTTC. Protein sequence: CASRTGTGWPQYF. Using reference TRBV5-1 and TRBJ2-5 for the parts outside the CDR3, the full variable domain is KAGVTQTPRYLIKTRGQQVTLSCSPISGHRSVSWYQQTPGQGLQFLFEYFSETQRNKGNFPGRFSGRQFSNSRSEMNVSTLELGDSALYLCASRTGTGWPQYFGPGTRLLVL.